At least ten counts were recorded for the clone carrying this T cell receptor beta chain. The antigen is not known. With 6 bases removed from V and 7 bases from J, the gap between germline ends came to 13 bases. The CDR3 runs 12 residues. Germline V gene sequence: CDR1 LGHDT, CDR2 YNNKEL (reference sequence). The sample belongs to a study of T-cell reconstitution after alpha-beta-depleted transplantation in children. Study results and caveats: As was reported, about two months after transplant, alpha-beta T cells came from several hundred expanded graft clones. A year had passed since transplant, and T-cell counts and diversity by then came mostly from newly produced T cells.

Unique molecular identifiers tagged the TCRbeta library. TCRdb re-called the PCR reads with MiXCR, one entry per CDR3 protein. The sample carries about 100,000 distinct CDR3 sequences, approximately 6% recorded once. The source material was PBMCs, mostly from graft donor cells, sampled 60 days after TCRalphabeta/CD19-depleted stem cell transplant. The rearrangement links TRBV3-1 to TRBJ2-7; D is unclear. This clonotype was obtained from a female patient aged 2-15 years who had a stem cell transplant for Fanconi anemia, so the T cells may come from the graft donor. DNA for the CDR3: TGTGCCAGCAGTAAATTCCCAGATGAGCAGTACTTC. Translation gives CASSKFPDEQYF.